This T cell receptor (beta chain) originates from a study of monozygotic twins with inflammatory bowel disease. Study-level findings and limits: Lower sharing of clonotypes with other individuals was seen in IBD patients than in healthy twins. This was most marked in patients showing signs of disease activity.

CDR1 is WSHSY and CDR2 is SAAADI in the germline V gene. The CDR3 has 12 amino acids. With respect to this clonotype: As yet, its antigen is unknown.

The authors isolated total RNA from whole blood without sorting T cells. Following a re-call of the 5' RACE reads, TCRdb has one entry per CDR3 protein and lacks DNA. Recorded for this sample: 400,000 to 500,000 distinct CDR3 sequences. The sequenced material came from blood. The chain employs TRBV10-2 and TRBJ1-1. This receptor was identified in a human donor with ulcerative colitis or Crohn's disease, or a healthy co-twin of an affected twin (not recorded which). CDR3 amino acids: CASTDLNTEAFF.